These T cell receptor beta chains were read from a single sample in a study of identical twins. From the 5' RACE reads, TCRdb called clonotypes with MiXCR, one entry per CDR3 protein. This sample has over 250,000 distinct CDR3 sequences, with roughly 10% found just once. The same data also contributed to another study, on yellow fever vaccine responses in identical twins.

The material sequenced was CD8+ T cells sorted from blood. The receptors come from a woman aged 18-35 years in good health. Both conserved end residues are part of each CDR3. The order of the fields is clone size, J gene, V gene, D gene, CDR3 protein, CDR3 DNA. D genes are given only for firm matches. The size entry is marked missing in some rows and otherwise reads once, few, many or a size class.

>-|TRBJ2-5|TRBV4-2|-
CASSQGPGETQYF
TGTGCCAGCAGCCAAGGCCCAGGAGAGACCCAGTACTTC
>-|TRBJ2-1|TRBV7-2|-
CASSIGRGWNEQFF
TGTGCCAGCAGCATAGGACGGGGGTGGAATGAGCAGTTCTTC
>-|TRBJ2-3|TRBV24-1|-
CATKRDSTDTQYF
TGTGCCACCAAACGGGACTCCACAGATACGCAGTATTTT
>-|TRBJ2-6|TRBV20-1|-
CSASGRYSGANVLTF
TGCAGTGCGTCGGGACGGTACTCTGGGGCCAACGTCCTGACTTTC
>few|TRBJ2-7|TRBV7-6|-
CASSLMVLYEQYF
TGTGCCAGCAGCCTCATGGTCCTCTACGAGCAGTACTTC
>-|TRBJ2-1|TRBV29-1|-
CSVEGVDVPSYNEQFF
TGCAGCGTTGAGGGGGTCGATGTCCCCTCCTACAATGAGCAGTTCTTC
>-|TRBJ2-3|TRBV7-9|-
CASILGGTDTQYF
TGTGCCAGCATCCTAGGTGGGACAGATACGCAGTATTTT
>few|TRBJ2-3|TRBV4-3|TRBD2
CASSHTAGDTQYF
TGCGCCAGCAGCCACACAGCGGGGGATACGCAGTATTTT
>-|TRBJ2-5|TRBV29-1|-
CSVEKRDQETQYF
TGCAGCGTTGAAAAGCGAGACCAAGAGACCCAGTACTTC
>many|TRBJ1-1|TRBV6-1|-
CASSDFDRPNTEAFF
TGTGCCAGCAGTGATTTTGACAGGCCGAACACTGAAGCTTTCTTT
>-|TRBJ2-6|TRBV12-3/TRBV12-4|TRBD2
CTRRAWGGLSGANVLTF
TGTACCCGCAGGGCCTGGGGAGGGTTGTCCGGGGCCAACGTCCTGACTTTC
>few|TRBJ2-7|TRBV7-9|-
CASSSLPRGGDPYEQYF
TGTGCCAGCAGCTCCTTACCTCGGGGCGGGGACCCCTACGAGCAGTACTTC
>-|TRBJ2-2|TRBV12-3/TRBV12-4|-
CASSFRVGELFF
TGTGCCAGCAGTTTTAGGGTCGGGGAGCTGTTTTTT
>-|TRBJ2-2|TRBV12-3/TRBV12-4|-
CASRPRGTIPNTGELFF
TGTGCCAGCAGACCAAGGGGGACCATCCCGAACACCGGGGAGCTGTTTTTT
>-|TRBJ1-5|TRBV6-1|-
CASSEGWTLGQPQHF
TGTGCCAGCAGTGAAGGGTGGACCCTCGGTCAGCCCCAGCATTTT
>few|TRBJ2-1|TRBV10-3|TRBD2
CAISALADQLYNEQFF
TGTGCCATCAGTGCCCTAGCGGACCAACTTTACAATGAGCAGTTCTTC
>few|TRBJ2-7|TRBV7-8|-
CASSLEAVFPNEQYF
TGTGCCAGCAGCTTAGAGGCGGTTTTTCCTAACGAGCAGTACTTC
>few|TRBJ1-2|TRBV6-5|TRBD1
CASSFRDRDTANYGYTF
TGTGCCAGCAGTTTCCGGGACAGGGACACAGCTAACTATGGCTACACCTTC
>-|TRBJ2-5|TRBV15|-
CATSRDHRGAELQETQYF
TGTGCCACCAGCAGAGATCATCGGGGGGCTGAACTCCAAGAGACCCAGTACTTC
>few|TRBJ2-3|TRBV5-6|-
CASRLGAGSTDTQYF
TGTGCCAGCCGTCTCGGGGCGGGATCCACAGATACGCAGTATTTT
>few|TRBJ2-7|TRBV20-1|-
CSASLSGHEQYF
TGCAGTGCTAGTCTATCGGGGCACGAGCAGTACTTC
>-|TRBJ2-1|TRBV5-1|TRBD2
CASSLGATSGRADNEQFF
TGCGCCAGCAGCTTGGGGGCGACTAGCGGGAGGGCCGACAATGAGCAGTTCTTC
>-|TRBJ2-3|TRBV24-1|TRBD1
CATSDALGQGPWDTQYF
TGTGCCACCAGTGACGCCTTGGGACAGGGGCCGTGGGATACGCAGTATTTT
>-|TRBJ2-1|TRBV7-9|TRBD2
CASSPSGTAIYNEQFF
TGTGCCAGCAGCCCTAGCGGGACAGCAATATACAATGAGCAGTTCTTC
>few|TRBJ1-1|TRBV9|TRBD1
CASSVAEGARTEAFF
TGTGCCAGCAGCGTAGCTGAGGGGGCGAGGACTGAAGCTTTCTTT
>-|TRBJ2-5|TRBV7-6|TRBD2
CASSLRGGPGETQYF
TGTGCCAGCAGCCTACGCGGGGGGCCGGGGGAGACCCAGTACTTC
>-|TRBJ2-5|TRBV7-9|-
CASSLVPRGQETQYF
TGTGCCAGCAGCTTAGTGCCCCGGGGACAAGAGACCCAGTACTTC
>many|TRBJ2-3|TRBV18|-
CASSLTVTDTQYF
TGTGCCAGCTCACTAACTGTCACGGATACGCAGTATTTT
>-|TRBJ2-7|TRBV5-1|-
CASSNVGNSYEQYF
TGCGCCAGCAGCAATGTGGGGAATTCCTACGAGCAGTACTTC
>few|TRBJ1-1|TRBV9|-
CASAGGAYTEAFF
TGTGCCAGCGCCGGGGGCGCGTACACTGAAGCTTTCTTT
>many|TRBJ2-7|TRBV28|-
CASSFQGDWYEQYF
TGTGCCAGCAGTTTCCAGGGTGATTGGTACGAGCAGTACTTC
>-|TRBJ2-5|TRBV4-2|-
CASSQEVQETQYF
TGTGCCAGCAGCCAAGAGGTCCAAGAGACCCAGTACTTC
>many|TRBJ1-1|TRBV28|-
CASSPQSLEAFF
TGTGCCAGCAGCCCTCAAAGCTTGGAAGCTTTCTTT
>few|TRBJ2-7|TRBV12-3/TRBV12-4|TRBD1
CASSFVQGAYEQYF
TGTGCCAGCAGTTTTGTACAGGGGGCCTACGAGCAGTACTTC
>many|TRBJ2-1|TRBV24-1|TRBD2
CATSDLQWEGSEQFF
TGTGCCACCAGTGATTTGCAGTGGGAGGGGAGTGAGCAGTTCTTC
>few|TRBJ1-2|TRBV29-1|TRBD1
CSAPQGAQGYTF
TGCAGCGCGCCACAGGGGGCTCAGGGCTACACCTTC
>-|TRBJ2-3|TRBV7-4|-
CASSFSGPCTDTQYF
TGTGCCAGCAGCTTTAGCGGTCCATGCACAGATACGCAGTATTTT
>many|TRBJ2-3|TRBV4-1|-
CASSQEWRELADTQYF
TGCGCCAGCAGCCAAGAATGGAGGGAGCTGGCAGATACGCAGTATTTT
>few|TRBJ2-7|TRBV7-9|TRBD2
CASSRETSGTYEQYF
TGTGCCAGCAGCAGGGAGACTAGCGGAACCTACGAGCAGTACTTC
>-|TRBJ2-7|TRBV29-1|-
CSVAPGEVSYEQYF
TGCAGCGTCGCCCCGGGGGAGGTCTCCTACGAGCAGTACTTC
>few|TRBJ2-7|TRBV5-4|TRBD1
CASSLPGQLPYEQYF
TGTGCCAGCAGCCTACCGGGACAGTTACCGTACGAGCAGTACTTC
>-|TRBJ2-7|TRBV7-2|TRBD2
CASSPYSGGAGEQYF
TGTGCCAGCAGCCCTTATAGCGGGGGGGCCGGCGAGCAGTACTTC
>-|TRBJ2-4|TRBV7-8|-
CASRPSAGSRANIQYF
TGTGCCAGCAGACCTTCGGCCGGGTCCCGGGCAAACATTCAGTACTTC
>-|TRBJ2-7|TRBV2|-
CASSVQGTTYEQYF
TGTGCCAGCAGTGTCCAAGGGACAACCTACGAGCAGTACTTC
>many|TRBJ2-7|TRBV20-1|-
CSARWDTPYEQYF
TGCAGTGCTAGATGGGACACCCCCTACGAGCAGTACTTC
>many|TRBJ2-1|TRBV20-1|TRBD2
CSARTLAGSYNEQFF
TGCAGTGCTAGGACTCTAGCGGGATCCTACAATGAGCAGTTCTTC
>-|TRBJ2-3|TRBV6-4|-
CASSAEVGDTQYF
TGTGCCAGCAGCGCCGAAGTGGGGGATACGCAGTATTTT
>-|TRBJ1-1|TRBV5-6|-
CASSLGVSNTEAFF
TGTGCCAGCAGCTTGGGCGTCTCGAACACTGAAGCTTTCTTT
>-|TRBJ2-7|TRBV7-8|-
CASSHVRRQSSSYEQYF
TGTGCCAGCAGTCATGTAAGGAGACAGTCTAGCTCCTACGAGCAGTACTTC
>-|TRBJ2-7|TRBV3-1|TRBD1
CASSPRGTPYEQYF
TGTGCCAGCAGTCCCAGGGGGACCCCCTACGAGCAGTACTTC